Listed below are T cell receptor beta chains from one sample, sequenced in a study of shared clonotypes between healthy human individuals. Produced via immunoSEQ multiplex PCR; TCRdb's table is partial and in-frame only. The sample records 2.5 million or so clones, roughly 92% being singletons. The material sequenced was naive CD4+ T cells sorted from blood. The origin of the receptors is a man aged 18 to 35 in good health. CDR3s include the opening cysteine and the closing phenylalanine or tryptophan. Each record gives: clone size, D gene, V gene, J gene, CDR3 DNA, CDR3 protein. D genes are given only for firm matches. Only some rows state a clone size, as once, few, many or a class for expanded clones.

>-|TRBD1|TRBV18|TRBJ2-2
TGTGCCAGCTCACCGAGGACAGGGGGCGGCACCGGGGAGCTGTTTTTT
CASSPRTGGGTGELFF
>-|-|TRBV12-5|TRBJ1-1
TGTGCTAGTGGTTTGGGACCCTCCAGGAGCACTGAAGCTTTCTTT
CASGLGPSRSTEAFF
>once|-|TRBV6-1|TRBJ2-7
TGTGCCAGCTCAGGGGGGACCTCCTACGAGCAGTACTTC
CASSGGTSYEQYF
>-|TRBD1|TRBV11-3|TRBJ2-3
TGTGCCAGCAGTCTAGGGGGCGATACGCAGTATTTT
CASSLGGDTQYF
>-|-|TRBV27|TRBJ1-2
TGTGCCAGCAGTTTCTCAGGGGTCTCGGAAGGCTACACCTTC
CASSFSGVSEGYTF
>once|-|TRBV4-1|TRBJ1-5
TGCGCCAGCAGCCACACTTATAGCAATCAGCCCCAGCATTTT
CASSHTYSNQPQHF
>-|-|TRBV15|TRBJ2-7
TGTGCCACCAGCAGAGATCGAACCTTCTACGAGCAGTACTTC
CATSRDRTFYEQYF
>-|TRBD2|TRBV10-3|TRBJ2-1
TGTGCCATCAGTCGGGGACTAGCGGACAATGAGCAGTTCTTC
CAISRGLADNEQFF
>-|-|TRBV9|TRBJ2-3
TGTGCCAGCAGCGCGTGGGTGGGAGATACGCAGTATTTT
CASSAWVGDTQYF
>-|TRBD2|TRBV5-1|TRBJ2-4
TGCGCCAGCAGCCTAGGGACTAGCGACCACATTCAGTACTTC
CASSLGTSDHIQYF
>-|-|TRBV19|TRBJ2-7
TGTGCCAGTAGTATATTAGGAGGCCACGAGCAGTACTTC
CASSILGGHEQYF
>-|-|TRBV9|TRBJ2-1
TGTGCCAGCAGCGGTAGGGGTTTGAATGAGCAGTTCTTC
CASSGRGLNEQFF
>-|TRBD2|TRBV7-2|TRBJ2-5
TGTGCCAGCAGCTGGACTAGCGGGATTCCTCCTCCCGAAGGGACCCAGTACTTC
CASSWTSGIPPPEGTQYF
>-|-|TRBV7-2|TRBJ2-7
TGTGCCAGCAGCTTAGCGGCGGGGTTCTACGAGCAGTACTTC
CASSLAAGFYEQYF
>-|-|TRBV4-1|TRBJ1-2
TGCGCCAGCAGCCAAGTCGCCGGTGGCTACACCTTC
CASSQVAGGYTF
>few|-|TRBV5-6|TRBJ2-2
TGTGCCAGCAGTGGGCGGGGGAACACCGGGGAGCTGTTTTTT
CASSGRGNTGELFF
>-|TRBD2|TRBV6-1|TRBJ2-1
TGTGCCAGCAGTGAAGGTAGAGCGGGGGACTACAATGAGCAGTTCTTC
CASSEGRAGDYNEQFF
>-|-|TRBV5-1|TRBJ1-2
TGCGCCAGCAGCTTGGAGGGGGAAGGCTATGGCTACACCTTC
CASSLEGEGYGYTF
>-|-|TRBV6-5|TRBJ2-2
TGTGCCAGCGGGGGGACCGGGGAGCTGTTTTTT
CASGGTGELFF
>-|-|TRBV29-1|TRBJ2-7
TGCAGCGTTGAAGCATGGGGCTACGAGCAGTACTTC
CSVEAWGYEQYF
>-|-|TRBV18|TRBJ1-2
TGTGCCAGCTCACCTGGGGGGGAGACCCCCAACTATGGCTACACCTTC
CASSPGGETPNYGYTF
>-|-|TRBV5-1|TRBJ2-3
TGCGCCAGCAGCTTCGCCGGGAGACGCACAGATACGCAGTATTTT
CASSFAGRRTDTQYF
>-|-|TRBV6-5|TRBJ2-7
TGTGCCAGCAGTTATGAGGGGCAGGGGTTTGACGAGCAGTACTTC
CASSYEGQGFDEQYF
>-|-|TRBV25-1|TRBJ2-3
TGTGCCAGCAGTGAATGGGGCGGACTGAGCACAGATACGCAGTATTTT
CASSEWGGLSTDTQYF
>-|TRBD1|TRBV6-5|TRBJ2-1
TGTGCCAGCAGCTGGGGACAGGGTCCCTACAATGAGCAGTTCTTC
CASSWGQGPYNEQFF
>once|-|TRBV6-5|TRBJ1-5
TGTGCCAGCAGTCTAGGACGGCCTAGCAATCAGCCCCAGCATTTT
CASSLGRPSNQPQHF
>-|-|TRBV6-5|TRBJ1-3
TGTGCCAGCAGTTACTCACGCGGCCACTCGGGAAACACCATATATTTT
CASSYSRGHSGNTIYF